Listed below are T cell receptor beta chains from one sample, sequenced in a study of identical twins. TCRdb reanalysed the 5' RACE reads using MiXCR and keeps one entry per CDR3 protein. The sample lists 1.5 million to 2 million distinct CDR3 sequences, around 33% occurring once. The sample comprised cord blood. Receptors were obtained from a newborn girl in good health. Both conserved end residues are part of each CDR3. Fields, in order: V gene, CDR3 protein.

>TRBV11-2
CASSLDGLPYGELFF
>TRBV5-1
CASSLDGAAFFQYF
>TRBV10-3
CAISEYGGINEQFF
>TRBV5-1
CASSLKSLAGTDTQYF
>TRBV5-6
CASSLAQEQFF
>TRBV10-3
CATSTSGEETQYF
>TRBV7-2
CASSLTSGGYEQFF
>TRBV29-1
CSVEVPFSSYNEQFF
>TRBV3-1
CASSQDIRGYGYTF
>TRBV28
CASSFGGSSDNEQYF
>TRBV12-3/TRBV12-4
CASSPNGGEQYF
>TRBV5-1
CASCSLSSPETSTQYF
>TRBV20-1
CSASDGTGVEKLFF
>TRBV20-1
CSASNVGDTEAFF
>TRBV12-3/TRBV12-4
CASSLVWTGGFYGYTF
>TRBV20-1
CSTRDQTFPSTDTQYF
>TRBV6-1
CATYRTLASVADTQYF
>TRBV4-2
CASSSHGTISYDEQFF
>TRBV6-1
CVSKQGSSYNEQYF
>TRBV4-2
CASSQEARDYEQYF
>TRBV3-1
CASSQADRGQRGYTF
>TRBV6-5
CATQLAGGPREQFF
>TRBV24-1
CATSDISGRGTGNTEAFF
>TRBV29-1
CSAHPQGRTQYF
>TRBV20-1
CSARDSGFNEQFF
>TRBV28
CASSFPSGSPGNEQYF
>TRBV6-2/TRBV6-3
CASSYGTSGGKWSYNEQFF